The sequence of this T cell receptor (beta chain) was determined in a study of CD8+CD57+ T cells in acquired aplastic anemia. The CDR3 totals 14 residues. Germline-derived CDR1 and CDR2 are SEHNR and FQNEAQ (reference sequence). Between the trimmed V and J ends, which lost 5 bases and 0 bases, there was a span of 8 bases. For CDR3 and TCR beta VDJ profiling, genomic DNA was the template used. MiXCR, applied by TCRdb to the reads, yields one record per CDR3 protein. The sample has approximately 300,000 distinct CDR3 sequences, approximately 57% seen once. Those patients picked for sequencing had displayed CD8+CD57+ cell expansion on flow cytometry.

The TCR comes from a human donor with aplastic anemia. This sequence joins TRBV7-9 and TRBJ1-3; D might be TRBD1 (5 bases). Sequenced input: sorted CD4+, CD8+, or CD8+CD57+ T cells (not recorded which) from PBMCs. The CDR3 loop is CASSRDGSGNTIYF. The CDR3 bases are TGTGCCAGCAGCCGGGACGGCTCTGGAAACACCATATATTTT.